This TCR beta chain was found in a study of control samples from healthy donors and cancer patients. This table comes from immunoSEQ multiplex PCR, and its TCRdb copy is limited to in-frame clones, with some not included. This table has 95,000 to 150,000 clones, approximately 93% appearing once. CDR3 length: 13 residues. Trimming left V 7 bases short and J 3 bases short, with 10 bases between. Germline CDR1 and CDR2: LNHDA and SQIVND (reference sequence). The V call is TRBV19, the J call TRBJ1-3, with D uncertain. Sequenced material: blood. The sequence was obtained from a woman between 18 and 29 years old in good health. Here the CDR3 reads CASTRTRGNTIYF. The DNA for the CDR3 is TGTGCCAGTACCCGGACGCGTGGAAACACCATATATTTT.